This entry lists 22 T cell receptor beta chains sequenced from one sample in a study of cytomegalovirus exposure and HLA in healthy donors. The primer mix had 60 Vbeta and 13 Jbeta primers. Sequencing was performed with immunoSEQ multiplex PCR; in TCRdb, only in-frame clones are kept and a portion is missing. Of more than 150,000 clones in the sample, roughly 82% were seen once. The specimen was PBMCs. All receptors come from a man aged 40-55 years in good health and CMV-seronegative.

There are a few counts of this clone. J is TRBJ2-3 and V is TRBV9, with 7 bases identical to TRBD2. The CDR3 consists of 18 residues. Per germline, CDR1 SGDLS and CDR2 YYNGEE. Trimming at V came to 0 bases and at J to 3 bases, leaving 13 bases not matched to a gene. The CDR3, as DNA: TGTGCCAGCAGCGTAGGCGCCGGAGCGGGGATAAAGACAGATACGCAGTATTTT. It encodes CASSVGAGAGIKTDTQYF.

This clone has only one observation. V and J are TRBV4-1 and TRBJ2-7; D uncertain. This CDR3 region has 13 residues. Deletions cut 0 bases from V and 5 bases from J, with 8 bases between. Per germline, CDR1 MGHRA and CDR2 YSYEKL. The CDR3 nucleotides are TGCGCCAGCAGCCAAGAAGAGAGAGACGAGCAGTACTTC. Amino acid sequence: CASSQEERDEQYF.

This clone was counted only a few times. The chain has TRBV28 and TRBJ2-7; 7 bases map to TRBD1. V lost 6 bases, J lost 0 bases, and 5 bases stayed unmatched. The CDR3 covers 14 residues. CDR1 and CDR2 (germline): MDHEN, SYDVKM. The CDR3 DNA follows: TGTGCCAGCAGGCAGACAGGGTTCTCCTACGAGCAGTACTTC. Protein sequence: CASRQTGFSYEQYF.

The chain has TRBV28 and TRBJ2-5, with D possibly matching TRBD2 (5 bases). The CDR3 sequence is 16 residues long. Trimming removed 4 bases at V and 2 bases at J, with 17 bases between. Germline lookup yields CDR1 MDHEN and CDR2 SYDVKM. The CDR3 reads CASSSGVKSRQETQYF. CDR3 nucleotides: TGTGCCAGCAGTTCCGGGGTTAAGTCTAGGCAAGAGACCCAGTACTTC.

This clone was picked up one time. This rearrangement joins TRBV4-1 to TRBJ2-1; 11 bases are shared with TRBD2. This CDR3 is built from 18 residues. Germline V gene sequence: CDR1 MGHRA, CDR2 YSYEKL. Unmatched junction bases numbered 12, after V lost 1 base and J lost 7 bases. The CDR3 nucleotides read TGCGCCAGCAGCCAAGTAAGTTTCGCGGCTAGCGGGGGGAATGAGCAGTTCTTC. Amino acids: CASSQVSFAASGGNEQFF.

V usage is TRBV7-9 and J usage is TRBJ2-1, with a possible D match to TRBD1 (6 bases). This CDR3 is built from 16 residues. The germline CDR1 and CDR2 sequences are SEHNR and FQNEAQ (reference sequence). Trimming cost V 3 bases and J 0 bases, with 12 bases left between them. The CDR3 sequence is CASSLTGRGSYNEQFF. The CDR3, as DNA: TGTGCCAGCAGCTTGACAGGACGCGGCTCCTACAATGAGCAGTTCTTC.

J is TRBJ1-3 and V is TRBV7-2; 7 nucleotides match TRBD1. The germline V gene encodes CDR1 SGHTA and CDR2 FQGNSA. The CDR3 is 15 residues long. With V trimmed by 6 bases and J by 3 bases, 8 bases remained unmatched. CDR3 sequence: CASRRTGAGGNTIYF. DNA of the CDR3: TGTGCCAGCAGGCGCACAGGGGCTGGTGGAAACACCATATATTTT.

The V gene is TRBV4-2, the J gene TRBJ1-1; D ambiguous. Germline V lookup: CDR1 LGHNA, CDR2 YNFKEQ. V gave up 3 bases and J gave up 10 bases, with 15 bases separating them. The CDR3 totals 13 residues. The CDR3 here is CASSQEELVGAFF. CDR3 nucleotide sequence: TGTGCCAGCAGCCAGGAGGAATTGGTCGGAGCTTTCTTT.

The chain uses TRBV5-4 and TRBJ2-3, with 14 nucleotides matching TRBD2. The CDR3 contains 18 residues. Germline V gene data show CDR1 as SGHNT and CDR2 as YYREEE (reference sequence). J lost 6 bases, V lost 0 bases, and 9 bases had no gene match. The CDR3 region is CASSLGGTSGGKGDTQYF. The DNA for the CDR3 is TGTGCCAGCAGCTTGGGTGGGACTAGCGGGGGAAAGGGGGATACGCAGTATTTT.

The rearrangement joins TRBV19 to TRBJ2-3, with 8 positions matching TRBD2. V was clipped by 3 bases and J by 0 bases; unmatched bases: 5. The germline V gene has CDR1 LNHDA and CDR2 SQIVND (reference sequence). This CDR3 has 16 residues. CDR3 coding DNA: TGTGCCAGTAGTATGGTTAGCGGGGTTAGCACAGATACGCAGTATTTT. This codes for CASSMVSGVSTDTQYF.

The chain links TRBV15 to TRBJ2-7, with D maybe TRBD2 (6 bases). Per germline, CDR1 LNHNV and CDR2 YYDKDF (reference sequence). Trimming left V 8 bases short and J 3 bases short, with 14 bases between. The CDR3 is made up of 13 amino acids. CDR3 coding DNA: TGTGCCACCCGCGGGGACCGACTCTACGAGCAGTACTTC. Its translation is CATRGDRLYEQYF.

This clone turned up a few times. This sequence joins TRBV28 and TRBJ1-4; 7 nucleotides line up with TRBD1. Germline loops: CDR1 MDHEN, CDR2 SYDVKM. V lost 7 bases to trimming and J lost 5 bases; unmatched junction nucleotides: 7. The CDR3 runs 14 residues. CDR3 DNA sequence: TGTGCCAGCACCGTGACAGGGACAAATGAAAAACTGTTTTTT. Translated: CASTVTGTNEKLFF.

The chain uses TRBV28 and TRBJ2-5; a weak D match, TRBD2 (6 bases). This CDR3 is 15 amino acids long. In germline, CDR1 is MDHEN, CDR2 SYDVKM. The germline V and J ends were trimmed by 3 bases and 5 bases, with 16 bases remaining between them. The DNA for the CDR3 is TGTGCCAGCAGTTTTGTACCCGGGAGCATGGAGACCCAGTACTTC. Translating it yields CASSFVPGSMETQYF.

V usage is TRBV4-1 and J usage is TRBJ2-6; D is perhaps TRBD2 (6 bases). This CDR3 is 16 amino acids long. The germline V and J ends were trimmed by 1 base and 2 bases, with 9 bases remaining between them. CDR1 MGHRA and CDR2 YSYEKL come from the germline V gene. CDR3 in DNA: TGCGCCAGCAGCCAAGGGGGGGTTGCTGGGGCCAACGTCCTGACTTTC. It yields the protein CASSQGGVAGANVLTF.

J is TRBJ2-2 and V is TRBV11-3; 7 bases are shared with TRBD1. Per the germline V gene, CDR1 is SGHNT and CDR2 is YENEEA. J was trimmed by 5 bases and V by 4 bases; bases with no gene match: 7. The CDR3 contains 15 residues. CDR3 in DNA: TGTGCCAGCAGCTCGCCGAACAGGGGTACCGGGGAGCTGTTTTTT. It encodes CASSSPNRGTGELFF.

This sequence joins TRBV5-4 and TRBJ1-4, with TRBD1 identical over 7 bases. Germline-derived CDR1 and CDR2 are SGHNT and YYREEE (reference sequence). V lost 1 base to trimming and J lost 10 bases; unmatched junction nucleotides: 7. CDR3 length: 14 amino acids. Here the CDR3 reads CASSLQQGKGKLFF. The CDR3, as DNA: TGTGCCAGCAGCTTGCAACAGGGGAAGGGAAAACTGTTTTTT.

The rearrangement joins TRBV7-9 to TRBJ1-3; the D gene is possibly TRBD1 (5 bases). V lost 4 bases, J lost 2 bases, and 9 bases lay in between. The CDR3 contains 14 residues. Germline loops: CDR1 SEHNR, CDR2 FQNEAQ (reference sequence). Here the CDR3 DNA reads TGTGCCAGCAGCTCCCGGGGGACTGGAAACACCATATATTTT. Residues: CASSSRGTGNTIYF.

V and J are TRBV27 and TRBJ1-2, with 7 bases aligning to TRBD1. The CDR3 extends over 12 amino acids. From germline, CDR1 is MNHEY and CDR2 SMNVEV (reference sequence). V lost 6 bases and J lost 4; bases outside the gene matches: 2. The CDR3 bases are TGTGCCAGCAGACAGGGGTCCTATGGCTACACCTTC. Its protein is CASRQGSYGYTF.

This clone was found a few times. CDR3 in DNA: TGTGCCAGCAGTCCCGGGGGCGGGAGGGCTGGCGAGCAGTACTTC. This encodes CASSPGGGRAGEQYF. The chain couples TRBV28 to TRBJ2-7; 9 positions agree with TRBD2. The ends lost 5 bases at V and 6 bases at J; junction bases unmatched: 11. The CDR3 extends over 15 amino acids. Germline CDR1 MDHEN, CDR2 SYDVKM.

The V and J genes are TRBV29-1 and TRBJ2-1; perhaps TRBD2 as D (6 bases). Trimming stripped 3 bases from V and 7 bases from J, with 7 bases between. CDR3 length: 11 residues. The germline V gene has CDR1 SQVTM and CDR2 ANQGSEA. CDR3 coding DNA: TGCAGCGTTGACGCGGGGAATGAGCAGTTCTTC. Translated, it gives CSVDAGNEQFF.

The rearrangement uses TRBV28 and TRBJ2-7, with D possibly being TRBD1 (5 bases). The CDR3 runs 14 residues. Germline V gene lookup returns CDR1 MDHEN and CDR2 SYDVKM. Trimming took off 6 bases at V and 2 bases at J, with 14 bases between the two ends. The DNA for the CDR3 is TGTGCCAGCAGACGGACACTAAAAACCTACGAGCAGTACTTC. This codes for CASRRTLKTYEQYF.

V is TRBV7-2 and J is TRBJ1-2; 8 nucleotides match TRBD1. The trim removed 5 bases at V and 10 bases at J, leaving 9 bases unmatched. Germline CDR1 reads SGHTA; CDR2 reads FQGNSA. CDR3 length: 13 residues. Written as DNA, the CDR3 is TGTGCCAGCAGCCCGACGGGACAGGACGTCTACACCTTC. This encodes CASSPTGQDVYTF.